Shown below are 2 T cell receptor beta chains from a single sample sequenced in a study of blood T cells in healthy people across ages. Primers used in a second PCR of roughly 6 to 11 cycles were a sample-barcoded 5' primer and a J-beta primer mix. TCRdb processed the 5' RACE reads anew with MiXCR; each CDR3 protein has one entry. The sample lists roughly 720,000 distinct CDR3 sequences; around half were seen once. The specimen was blood. The origin of the receptors is an elderly man in good health.

The chain has TRBV29-1 and TRBJ2-7; TRBD1 matches 8 bases. After removal of 7 bases from V and 0 bases from J, the junction contained 5 bases not matched to a gene. The CDR3 loop spans 13 amino acids. The germline V gene has CDR1 SQVTM and CDR2 ANQGSEA. CDR3 amino acids: CSARTGPSYEQYF. CDR3 sequence (DNA): TGCAGCGCTCGGACAGGGCCCTCCTACGAGCAGTACTTC.

The rearrangement uses TRBV7-2 and TRBJ2-3, with TRBD2 matching 7 bases. This CDR3 has 15 residues. CDR1 is SGHTA, CDR2 FQGNSA, per germline. The junction had 4 bases not matched to a gene; V was cut back by 0 bases and J by 4 bases. The CDR3 loop is CASSLAGGPPDTQYF. CDR3 nucleotides: TGTGCCAGCAGCTTAGCGGGAGGGCCCCCAGATACGCAGTATTTT. Full variable domain (remainder filled in from reference TRBV7-2 and TRBJ2-3): GAGVSQSPSNKVTEKGKDVELRCDPISGHTALYWYRQSLGQGLEFLIYFQGNSAPDKSGLPSDRFSAERTGGSVSTLTIQRTQQEDSAVYLCASSLAGGPPDTQYFGPGTRLTVL.